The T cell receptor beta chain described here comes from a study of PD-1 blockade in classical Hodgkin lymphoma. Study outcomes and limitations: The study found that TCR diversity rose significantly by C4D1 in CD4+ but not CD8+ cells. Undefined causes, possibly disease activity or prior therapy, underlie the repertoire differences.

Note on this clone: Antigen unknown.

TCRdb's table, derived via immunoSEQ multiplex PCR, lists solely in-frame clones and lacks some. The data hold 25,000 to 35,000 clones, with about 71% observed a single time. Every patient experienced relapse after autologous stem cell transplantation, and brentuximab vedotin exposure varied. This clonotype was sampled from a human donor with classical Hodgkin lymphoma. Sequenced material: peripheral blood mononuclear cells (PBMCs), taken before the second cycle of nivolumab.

CDR3 region: CASSLWGNEQFF. In nucleotides, the CDR3 is TGTGCCAGCAGCTTGTGGGGAAATGAGCAGTTCTTC. This chain connects TRBV5-4 to TRBJ2-1, with D uncertain. CDR3 length: 12 residues. Per the germline V gene, CDR1 is SGHNT and CDR2 is YYREEE (reference sequence). Trimming cost V 1 base and J 7 bases, with 6 bases left between them.